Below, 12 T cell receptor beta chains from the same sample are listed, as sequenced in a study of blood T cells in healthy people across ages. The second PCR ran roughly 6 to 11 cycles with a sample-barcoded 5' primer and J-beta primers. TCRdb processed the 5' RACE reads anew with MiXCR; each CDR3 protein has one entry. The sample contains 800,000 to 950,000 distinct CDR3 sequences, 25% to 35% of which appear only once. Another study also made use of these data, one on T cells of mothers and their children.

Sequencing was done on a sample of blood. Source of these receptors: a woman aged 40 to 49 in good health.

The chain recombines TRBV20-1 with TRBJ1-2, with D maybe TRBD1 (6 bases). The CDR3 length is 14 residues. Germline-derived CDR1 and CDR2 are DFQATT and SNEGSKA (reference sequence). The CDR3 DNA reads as TGCAGCACAGGGATCTCCCTAGCTAACTATGGCTACACCTTC. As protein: CSTGISLANYGYTF.

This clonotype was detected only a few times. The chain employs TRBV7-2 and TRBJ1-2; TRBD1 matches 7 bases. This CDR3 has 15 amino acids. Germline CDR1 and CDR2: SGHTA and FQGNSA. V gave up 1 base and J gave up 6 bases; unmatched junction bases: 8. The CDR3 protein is CASSLVARQGDGYTF. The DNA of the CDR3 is TGTGCCAGCAGCTTAGTCGCCCGACAGGGAGATGGCTACACCTTC.

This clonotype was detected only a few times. The CDR3 region has the DNA TGTGCCAGCAGCCAAGTGTCTAGAAGCTCCTACAATGAGCAGTTCTTC. It encodes CASSQVSRSSYNEQFF. The chain carries TRBV3-1 and TRBJ2-1; D gene unclear. This CDR3 is 16 amino acids long. Trimming shortened V by 1 base and J by 0 bases, and 10 bases separated the two germline ends. Looked up from germline, CDR1 is LGHDT and CDR2 is YNNKEL (reference sequence).

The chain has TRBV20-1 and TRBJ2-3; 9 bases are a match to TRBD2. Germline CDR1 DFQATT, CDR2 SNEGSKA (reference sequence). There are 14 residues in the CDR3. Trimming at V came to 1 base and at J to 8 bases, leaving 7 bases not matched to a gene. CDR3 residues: CSARAAGGPGTQYF. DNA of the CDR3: TGCAGTGCTAGAGCGGCGGGGGGGCCTGGTACGCAGTATTTT.

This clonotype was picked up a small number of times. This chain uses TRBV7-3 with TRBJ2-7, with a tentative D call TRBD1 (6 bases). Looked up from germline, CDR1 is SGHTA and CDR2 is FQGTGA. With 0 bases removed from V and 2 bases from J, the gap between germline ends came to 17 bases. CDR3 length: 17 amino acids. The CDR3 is CASSLTSGNRVTYEQYF. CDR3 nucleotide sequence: TGTGCCAGCAGCTTAACATCCGGGAACAGGGTCACCTACGAGCAGTACTTC. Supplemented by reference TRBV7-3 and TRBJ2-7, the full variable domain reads GAGVSQTPSNKVTEKGKYVELRCDPISGHTALYWYRQSLGQGPEFLIYFQGTGAADDSGLPNDRFFAVRPEGSVSTLKIQRTERGDSAVYLCASSLTSGNRVTYEQYFGPGTRLTVT.

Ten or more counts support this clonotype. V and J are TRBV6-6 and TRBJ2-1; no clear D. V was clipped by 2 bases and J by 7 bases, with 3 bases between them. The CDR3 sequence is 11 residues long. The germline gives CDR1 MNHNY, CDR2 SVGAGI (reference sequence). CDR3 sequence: CASSYPNEQFF. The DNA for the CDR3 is TGTGCCAGCAGTTACCCGAATGAGCAGTTCTTC.

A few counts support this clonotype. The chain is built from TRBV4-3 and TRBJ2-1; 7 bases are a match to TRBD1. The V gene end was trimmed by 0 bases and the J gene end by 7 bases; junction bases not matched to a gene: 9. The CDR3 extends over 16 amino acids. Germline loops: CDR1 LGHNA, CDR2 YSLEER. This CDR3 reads CASSQESHGTENEQFF. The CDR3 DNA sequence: TGCGCCAGCAGCCAAGAGTCGCACGGGACAGAGAATGAGCAGTTCTTC.

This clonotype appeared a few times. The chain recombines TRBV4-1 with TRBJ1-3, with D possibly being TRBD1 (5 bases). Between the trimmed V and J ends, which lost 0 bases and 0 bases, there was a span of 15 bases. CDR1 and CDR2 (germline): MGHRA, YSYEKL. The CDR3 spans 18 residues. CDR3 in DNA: TGCGCCAGCAGCCAAGATTGGGGCAGTGGGGACTCTGGAAACACCATATATTTT. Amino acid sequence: CASSQDWGSGDSGNTIYF.

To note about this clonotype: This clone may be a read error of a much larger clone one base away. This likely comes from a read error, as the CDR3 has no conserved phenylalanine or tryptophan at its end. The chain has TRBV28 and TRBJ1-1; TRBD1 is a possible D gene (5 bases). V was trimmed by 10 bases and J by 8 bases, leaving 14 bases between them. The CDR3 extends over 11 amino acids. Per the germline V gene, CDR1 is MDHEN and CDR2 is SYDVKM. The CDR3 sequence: CATRVKIEAFL. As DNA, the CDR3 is TGTGCCACCAGGGTGAAGATCGAAGCTTTCTTG.

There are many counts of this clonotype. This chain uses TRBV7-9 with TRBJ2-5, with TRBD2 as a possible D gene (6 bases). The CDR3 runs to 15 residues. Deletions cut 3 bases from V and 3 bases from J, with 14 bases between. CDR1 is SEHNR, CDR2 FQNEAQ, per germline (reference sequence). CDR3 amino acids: CASSLRLAAEETQYF. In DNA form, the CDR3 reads TGTGCCAGCAGCTTGAGATTAGCGGCGGAAGAGACCCAGTACTTC.

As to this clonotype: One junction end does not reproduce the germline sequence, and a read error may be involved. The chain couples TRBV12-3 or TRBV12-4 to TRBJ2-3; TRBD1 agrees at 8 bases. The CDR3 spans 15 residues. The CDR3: CATLQGQGASDAQYF. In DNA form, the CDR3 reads TGTGCCACCCTCCAAGGGCAGGGGGCATCAGATGCGCAGTATTTT.

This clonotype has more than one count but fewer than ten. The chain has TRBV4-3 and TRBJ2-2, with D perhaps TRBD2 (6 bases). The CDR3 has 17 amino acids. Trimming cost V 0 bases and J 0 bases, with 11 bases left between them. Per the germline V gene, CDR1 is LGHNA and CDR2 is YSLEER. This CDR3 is CASSQDPGLTNTGELFF. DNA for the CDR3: TGCGCCAGCAGCCAAGACCCGGGACTGACGAACACCGGGGAGCTGTTTTTT.